The 6 T cell receptor beta chains below were found in one sample sequenced in a study of blood T cell repertoires in COVID-19. TCRdb keeps only in-frame clones here, not all; method: immunoSEQ multiplex PCR. The sample holds 130,000 to 150,000 clones, 85% to 90% seen once. The sequencing input was peripheral blood. All receptors come from a woman in her forties or fifties with active or convalescent COVID-19.

The chain couples TRBV30 to TRBJ1-5, with TRBD1 matching 7 bases. CDR1 is GTSNPN, CDR2 SVGIG, per germline (reference sequence). The CDR3 contains 16 residues. The V and J ends lost 0 bases and 5 bases, in that order; junction bases with no gene match: 10. This CDR3 is CAWSVQGFLGHQPQHF. In DNA form, the CDR3 reads TGTGCCTGGAGTGTACAGGGGTTTTTGGGTCATCAGCCCCAGCATTTT.

This chain links TRBV11-1 with TRBJ2-5, with D maybe TRBD1 (6 bases). The V end was cut by 1 base, the J end by 4 bases, with 16 bases between. CDR1 and CDR2 (germline): SGHAT, FQDESV (reference sequence). The CDR3 spans 16 residues. As DNA, the CDR3 is TGTGCCAGCAGCTTAGTTCGGGGACAAGGGGGAGAGACCCAGTACTTC. Translated: CASSLVRGQGGETQYF.

The chain combines TRBV6-5 with TRBJ1-2; D may be TRBD1 (6 bases). This CDR3 comprises 14 residues. The V and J ends lost 6 bases and 8 bases respectively, with 19 bases between them. Germline loops: CDR1 MNHEY, CDR2 SVGAGI. The CDR3 loop reads CASRVVGGNGGYTF. For the CDR3, the DNA is TGTGCCAGCAGGGTCGTAGGGGGAAATGGAGGCTACACCTTC.

The chain recombines TRBV6-6 with TRBJ2-5; 12 bases line up with TRBD2. The trim removed 5 bases at V and 5 bases at J, leaving 12 bases unmatched. The CDR3 is made up of 17 amino acids. CDR1 is MNHNY, CDR2 SVGAGI, per germline (reference sequence). The CDR3 nucleotides read TGTGCCAGCAGTCCCATCCGATCGGGACTAGCGGGTGAGACCCAGTACTTC. Protein product: CASSPIRSGLAGETQYF.

This clone was seen only once. This chain links TRBV6-5 with TRBJ2-3; no definite D call. Germline V CDR1 and CDR2: MNHEY, SVGAGI. The germline V and J ends were trimmed by 6 bases and 2 bases, with 12 bases remaining between them. The CDR3 has 14 amino acids. The CDR3 region has the DNA TGTGCCAGCAGATCCCAGAAAACCACAGATACGCAGTATTTT. Residues: CASRSQKTTDTQYF.

The CDR3 sequence is CAMGLAFGTGELFF. The CDR3 nucleotides are TGTGCCATGGGACTAGCTTTTGGGACCGGGGAGCTGTTTTTT. V is TRBV6-5 and J is TRBJ2-2, with 9 bases aligning to TRBD2. This CDR3 region has 14 residues. J lost 5 bases, V lost 10 bases, and 8 bases had no gene match. Germline V lookup: CDR1 MNHEY, CDR2 SVGAGI.